A selection of T cell receptor beta chains follows, all from one sample in a study of T cells in Graves' hyperthyroidism and ophthalmopathy. MiXCR, applied by TCRdb to the multiplex PCR reads, yields one record per CDR3 protein. The repertoire includes approximately 300,000 distinct CDR3 sequences, about a sixth of them detected once, and roughly 50% sits in the top ten. The sequenced material came from blood. These receptor sequences come from a woman aged 55-70 years with Graves' ophthalmopathy. Both conserved end residues are part of each CDR3. The D gene is left open where the match is weak. Clone size, where shown, is once, few, many, or a class for clones that have expanded.

v_call,clone_size,j_call,d_call,cdr3_nt,cdr3_aa
TRBV7-9,NA,TRBJ2-7,TRBD1,TGTGCCAGCAGCTTCGCGGGGACAGGGGGCTCCTACGAGCAGTACTTC,CASSFAGTGGSYEQYF
TRBV7-2,NA,TRBJ2-5,NA,TGTGCCAGCAGCTTCTATGGACAAGAGACCCAGTACTTC,CASSFYGQETQYF
TRBV7-6,NA,TRBJ2-3,NA,TGTGCCAGCAGCCTCCGCCTCCCGCAGGGGGAGGGAGATACGCAGTATTTT,CASSLRLPQGEGDTQYF
TRBV12-3/TRBV12-4,few,TRBJ1-4,TRBD1,TGTGCCAGCAGCGGAGGAGACAGGGCCTTAAATGAAAAACTGTTTTTT,CASSGGDRALNEKLFF
TRBV5-1,few,TRBJ2-3,NA,TGCGCCAGCAGCTTGGCCCCCGGAGATACGCAGTATTTT,CASSLAPGDTQYF
TRBV11-2,many,TRBJ2-3,NA,TGTGCCAGCAGTTCGACAGGAATTGGCTATACGCAGTATTTT,CASSSTGIGYTQYF
TRBV6-2/TRBV6-3,many,TRBJ2-7,NA,TGTGCCAGCAGTTACGAGAGGACCCTCATTTGGGAGCAGTACTTC,CASSYERTLIWEQYF
TRBV6-1,NA,TRBJ2-1,TRBD2,TGTGCCAGCAGTCAGGAACTAGCGGGAGGATACAATGAGCAGTTCTTC,CASSQELAGGYNEQFF
TRBV20-1,many,TRBJ2-3,TRBD1,TGCAGTGCTAGAGATTTCAACAGGGGGTACACAGATACGCAGTATTTT,CSARDFNRGYTDTQYF
TRBV6-2/TRBV6-3,NA,TRBJ2-4,NA,TGTGCCAGCAGTTTTCCCCAGGGGAAAAACATTCAGTACTTC,CASSFPQGKNIQYF
TRBV3-1,many,TRBJ2-7,TRBD2,TGTGCCAGCAGCCACCGCCCCACTAGCGGGTCCTACGAGCAGTACTTC,CASSHRPTSGSYEQYF
TRBV5-1,many,TRBJ2-7,TRBD1,TGCGCCAGCAGCGCGTCGGGACAGCACTACGAGCAGTACTTC,CASSASGQHYEQYF
TRBV10-3,many,TRBJ2-7,TRBD2,TGTGCCATCAGTGCGGGACTAGTTTACGAGCAGTACTTC,CAISAGLVYEQYF
TRBV7-9,many,TRBJ1-1,NA,TGTGCCAGCAGCGTGGGACCGATGAACACTGAAGCTTTCTTT,CASSVGPMNTEAFF
TRBV13,NA,TRBJ1-2,TRBD1,TGTGCCAGCACCTTAAGCGGGACAGATTCTTCCGGCTACACCTTC,CASTLSGTDSSGYTF
TRBV12-5,NA,TRBJ1-5,NA,TGTGCTAGTGCTTCCGGTACCCAATATCAGCCCCAGCATTTT,CASASGTQYQPQHF
TRBV5-1,few,TRBJ1-4,NA,TGCGCCAGCCGACCAGCCGGAGCAACTAATGAAAAACTGTTTTTT,CASRPAGATNEKLFF
TRBV29-1,NA,TRBJ2-3,NA,TGCAGCGCGTCTGGAGGAACACGCACAGATACGCAGTATTTT,CSASGGTRTDTQYF
TRBV5-4,NA,TRBJ2-2,NA,TGTGCCAGCAGCCCCGATAGCGGCACCGGGGAGCTGTTTTTT,CASSPDSGTGELFF
TRBV5-1,NA,TRBJ1-1,NA,TGCGCCAGCAGCTTCTCATTGATGAACACTGAAGCTTTCTTT,CASSFSLMNTEAFF